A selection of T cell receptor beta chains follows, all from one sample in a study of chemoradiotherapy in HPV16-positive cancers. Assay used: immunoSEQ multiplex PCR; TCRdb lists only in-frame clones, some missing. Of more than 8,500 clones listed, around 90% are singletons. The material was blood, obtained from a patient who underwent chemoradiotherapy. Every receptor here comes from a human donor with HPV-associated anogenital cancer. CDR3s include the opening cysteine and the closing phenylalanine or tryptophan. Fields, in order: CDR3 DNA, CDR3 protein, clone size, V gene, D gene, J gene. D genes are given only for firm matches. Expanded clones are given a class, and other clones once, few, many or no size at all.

CDR3 DNA: TGTGCCAGCAAACGGCGGGGGCAACTCACAGATACGCAGTATTTT; CDR3 protein: CASKRRGQLTDTQYF; clone size: .; V gene: TRBV2; D gene: .; J gene: TRBJ2-3
CDR3 DNA: TGCGCCAGCAGTCAATCCGTAGGACTGTTTTTT; CDR3 protein: CASSQSVGLFF; clone size: .; V gene: TRBV23-1; D gene: .; J gene: TRBJ1-4
CDR3 DNA: TGTGCCAGTAGTCTAGGGGAGGGCACTGAAGCTTTCTTT; CDR3 protein: CASSLGEGTEAFF; clone size: medium-sized; V gene: TRBV19; D gene: .; J gene: TRBJ1-1
CDR3 DNA: TGTGCCAGCAGCCCGGTCGTCCGGTTGGGTGAGCAGTTCTTC; CDR3 protein: CASSPVVRLGEQFF; clone size: once; V gene: TRBV14; D gene: .; J gene: TRBJ2-1
CDR3 DNA: TGCGCCAGCAGCCACAGAGTGGCGGGGGCGAACAATGAGCAGTTCTTC; CDR3 protein: CASSHRVAGANNEQFF; clone size: .; V gene: TRBV4-3; D gene: .; J gene: TRBJ2-1
CDR3 DNA: TGTGCCAGAAGCTTGATTAGCAATCAGCCCCAGCATTTT; CDR3 protein: CARSLISNQPQHF; clone size: .; V gene: TRBV5-3; D gene: .; J gene: TRBJ1-5
CDR3 DNA: TGTGCCAGCAGCAACCAGGGAAACGATGGCTACACCTTC; CDR3 protein: CASSNQGNDGYTF; clone size: .; V gene: TRBV6-5; D gene: .; J gene: TRBJ1-2
CDR3 DNA: TGTGCCAGCAGCAAGCGGACAGGGGGCGGGTACGAGCAGTACTTC; CDR3 protein: CASSKRTGGGYEQYF; clone size: .; V gene: TRBV5-4; D gene: TRBD1; J gene: TRBJ2-7
CDR3 DNA: TGTGCCACCAGCAGAGGGGGGGCGGGCTCGATCTATGGCTACACCTTC; CDR3 protein: CATSRGGAGSIYGYTF; clone size: .; V gene: TRBV15; D gene: .; J gene: TRBJ1-2
CDR3 DNA: TGTGCCAGCAGCTTAAGCGCTATGAGCTACACCTTC; CDR3 protein: CASSLSAMSYTF; clone size: few; V gene: TRBV7-9; D gene: .; J gene: TRBJ1-2
CDR3 DNA: TGCGCCAGCAGCCAAAACAGGGTCCCCGGGGAGCTGTTTTTT; CDR3 protein: CASSQNRVPGELFF; clone size: once; V gene: TRBV4-3; D gene: .; J gene: TRBJ2-2
CDR3 DNA: TGCGCCAGCAGCTTGGAGGGGACGAACAACAATGAGCAGTTCTTC; CDR3 protein: CASSLEGTNNNEQFF; clone size: once; V gene: TRBV5-1; D gene: .; J gene: TRBJ2-1
CDR3 DNA: TGTGCCAGTAGTGTGACAGGGGTGAGCTCCTACAATGAGCAGTTCTTC; CDR3 protein: CASSVTGVSSYNEQFF; clone size: .; V gene: TRBV19; D gene: TRBD1; J gene: TRBJ2-1
CDR3 DNA: TGTGCCACCAGCAGGGGAACAGGGAGTTACGAGCAGTACTTC; CDR3 protein: CATSRGTGSYEQYF; clone size: .; V gene: TRBV15; D gene: .; J gene: TRBJ2-7
CDR3 DNA: TGTGCCAGCAGTGATGGGGGGGGACATGGCGAGCAGTACTTC; CDR3 protein: CASSDGGGHGEQYF; clone size: .; V gene: TRBV25-1; D gene: .; J gene: TRBJ2-7
CDR3 DNA: TGTGCCAGCAGTGACGGACTAGCGGGGGGGAATGAGCAGTTCTTC; CDR3 protein: CASSDGLAGGNEQFF; clone size: medium-sized; V gene: TRBV6-4; D gene: TRBD2; J gene: TRBJ2-1
CDR3 DNA: TGTGCCAGCAGTGAAGCGCTTGGGGGGCGAGGCTATGGCTACACCTTC; CDR3 protein: CASSEALGGRGYGYTF; clone size: .; V gene: TRBV2; D gene: .; J gene: TRBJ1-2
CDR3 DNA: TGTGCCAGCAGCCAAGATCGGTTCCCCGTGGGCTATGGCTACACCTTC; CDR3 protein: CASSQDRFPVGYGYTF; clone size: .; V gene: TRBV14; D gene: .; J gene: TRBJ1-2
CDR3 DNA: TGTGCCAGCTGGGACGGGGGACCCTATGGCTACACCTTC; CDR3 protein: CASWDGGPYGYTF; clone size: .; V gene: TRBV6-4; D gene: .; J gene: TRBJ1-2
CDR3 DNA: TGCAGCGTCGCAACCGGACAGTCGGCTGGAAACACCATATATTTT; CDR3 protein: CSVATGQSAGNTIYF; clone size: .; V gene: TRBV29-1; D gene: .; J gene: TRBJ1-3
CDR3 DNA: TGTGCCACCAGCAGAGTTCAGGCCAGGCCTGAAGCTTTCTTT; CDR3 protein: CATSRVQARPEAFF; clone size: .; V gene: TRBV15; D gene: .; J gene: TRBJ1-1
CDR3 DNA: TGTGCCAGCAGCTTGGCCCAGCGGGGGGGCCAAGAGACCCAGTACTTC; CDR3 protein: CASSLAQRGGQETQYF; clone size: .; V gene: TRBV5-4; D gene: TRBD2; J gene: TRBJ2-5
CDR3 DNA: TGTGCCAGCAGCTTTAGCGCGTGGAATTCACCCCTCCACTTT; CDR3 protein: CASSFSAWNSPLHF; clone size: .; V gene: TRBV5-8; D gene: .; J gene: TRBJ1-6
CDR3 DNA: TGTGCCAGCAGCTTGGCGGGCTACACAGATACGCAGTATTTT; CDR3 protein: CASSLAGYTDTQYF; clone size: .; V gene: TRBV5-6; D gene: .; J gene: TRBJ2-3
CDR3 DNA: TGTGCCAGCAGCTCACTCGGGAGCACAGATACGCAGTATTTT; CDR3 protein: CASSSLGSTDTQYF; clone size: .; V gene: TRBV7-9; D gene: .; J gene: TRBJ2-3
CDR3 DNA: TGTGCCAGCAGTCACGGCGGGACCGGGGAGCTGTTTTTT; CDR3 protein: CASSHGGTGELFF; clone size: .; V gene: TRBV6-5; D gene: .; J gene: TRBJ2-2
CDR3 DNA: TGTGCCAGCAGCCGGACTGACGTCTATGGCTACACCTTC; CDR3 protein: CASSRTDVYGYTF; clone size: .; V gene: TRBV5-4; D gene: .; J gene: TRBJ1-2
CDR3 DNA: TGCGCCAGCAGCCAAGACTCAGGGGAGAACTATGGCTACACCTTC; CDR3 protein: CASSQDSGENYGYTF; clone size: .; V gene: TRBV4-1; D gene: .; J gene: TRBJ1-2
CDR3 DNA: TGTGCCAGCTCAGCAGAATGGGGACAGGGGAATCAGCCCCAGCATTTT; CDR3 protein: CASSAEWGQGNQPQHF; clone size: .; V gene: TRBV18; D gene: TRBD1; J gene: TRBJ1-5
CDR3 DNA: TGTGCCTGGAGTTTATCGTGGGGGGTAGGGGTTCACGGAAACACCATATATTTT; CDR3 protein: CAWSLSWGVGVHGNTIYF; clone size: .; V gene: TRBV30; D gene: .; J gene: TRBJ1-3
CDR3 DNA: TGTGCCAGCAGCCCTTTTACAGGGGGTAACTATGGCTACACCTTC; CDR3 protein: CASSPFTGGNYGYTF; clone size: .; V gene: TRBV9; D gene: TRBD1; J gene: TRBJ1-2
CDR3 DNA: TGTGCCAGCAGCTTTGGGCAGGAAAACATTCAGTACTTC; CDR3 protein: CASSFGQENIQYF; clone size: .; V gene: TRBV5-4; D gene: .; J gene: TRBJ2-4
CDR3 DNA: TGTGCCAGTAGTATGGGAGTTGGAACGGACTATGGCTACACCTTC; CDR3 protein: CASSMGVGTDYGYTF; clone size: .; V gene: TRBV19; D gene: .; J gene: TRBJ1-2
CDR3 DNA: TGCGCCAGCAGCTTGGGCCAGCCATACAATGAGCAGTTCTTC; CDR3 protein: CASSLGQPYNEQFF; clone size: .; V gene: TRBV5-1; D gene: .; J gene: TRBJ2-1
CDR3 DNA: TGCAGCGTTGAACCGCGTGCAGATACGCAGTATTTT; CDR3 protein: CSVEPRADTQYF; clone size: .; V gene: TRBV29-1; D gene: .; J gene: TRBJ2-3
CDR3 DNA: TGTGCCAGCAGCCTGGGGGGGACGGACTATGGCTACACCTTC; CDR3 protein: CASSLGGTDYGYTF; clone size: .; V gene: TRBV5-6; D gene: .; J gene: TRBJ1-2
CDR3 DNA: TGTGCCAGCAGCTTCTTAACAGGCATGAACACTGAAGCTTTCTTT; CDR3 protein: CASSFLTGMNTEAFF; clone size: .; V gene: TRBV13; D gene: .; J gene: TRBJ1-1
CDR3 DNA: TGTGCCATTGGGGACGGGTCCACAGATACGCAGTATTTT; CDR3 protein: CAIGDGSTDTQYF; clone size: .; V gene: TRBV10-3; D gene: .; J gene: TRBJ2-3
CDR3 DNA: TGCGCCAGCAGCTTGTTCGGGGGACAAGAGACCCAGTACTTC; CDR3 protein: CASSLFGGQETQYF; clone size: once; V gene: TRBV5-1; D gene: .; J gene: TRBJ2-5
CDR3 DNA: TGTGCCAGCAGTGAAGAGGCCACAGCCCTATACAATGAGCAGTTCTTC; CDR3 protein: CASSEEATALYNEQFF; clone size: once; V gene: TRBV6-4; D gene: .; J gene: TRBJ2-1
CDR3 DNA: TGTGCTAGTGGTTGGGACGGACACTACGAGCAGTACTTC; CDR3 protein: CASGWDGHYEQYF; clone size: .; V gene: TRBV12-5; D gene: .; J gene: TRBJ2-7
CDR3 DNA: TGTGCCAGCATCGACCAGTATAATTCACCCCTCCACTTT; CDR3 protein: CASIDQYNSPLHF; clone size: .; V gene: TRBV2; D gene: .; J gene: TRBJ1-6
CDR3 DNA: TGCGCCAGCAGCCAAGATAGAGAGAGCACAGATACGCAGTATTTT; CDR3 protein: CASSQDRESTDTQYF; clone size: .; V gene: TRBV4-1; D gene: .; J gene: TRBJ2-3
CDR3 DNA: TGCGCCAGCAGCTTTGACCCAGCGGAGACCCAGTACTTC; CDR3 protein: CASSFDPAETQYF; clone size: few; V gene: TRBV5-1; D gene: .; J gene: TRBJ2-5
CDR3 DNA: TGTGCCAGCAGTGTGGAGGGGTGGAATGAGCAGTTCTTC; CDR3 protein: CASSVEGWNEQFF; clone size: once; V gene: TRBV6-1; D gene: .; J gene: TRBJ2-1
CDR3 DNA: TGTGCCAGTAGCCAGGGACAGGGGGCGGAGACCCAGTACTTC; CDR3 protein: CASSQGQGAETQYF; clone size: .; V gene: TRBV19; D gene: TRBD1; J gene: TRBJ2-5
CDR3 DNA: TGCGCCAGCAGCAATAACCCAGGGCAGGGGGCATCCGGCTACACCTTC; CDR3 protein: CASSNNPGQGASGYTF; clone size: .; V gene: TRBV5-1; D gene: TRBD1; J gene: TRBJ1-2
CDR3 DNA: TGTGCCAGCAGCTTGGCCAGCATGAACACTGAAGCTTTCTTT; CDR3 protein: CASSLASMNTEAFF; clone size: .; V gene: TRBV5-4; D gene: .; J gene: TRBJ1-1
CDR3 DNA: TGTGCCGCGTCGACAGGGGGCGAGATCGGTAATGAAAAACTGTTTTTT; CDR3 protein: CAASTGGEIGNEKLFF; clone size: .; V gene: TRBV15; D gene: TRBD1; J gene: TRBJ1-4
CDR3 DNA: TGTGCCAGCAGCCCTGGGACAGGGTCCAGGACAGATACGCAGTATTTT; CDR3 protein: CASSPGTGSRTDTQYF; clone size: few; V gene: TRBV11-3; D gene: TRBD1; J gene: TRBJ2-3
CDR3 DNA: TGTGCCATCAGTGAGCCGGCCGGGACAGGGCTTGAAGCTTTCTTT; CDR3 protein: CAISEPAGTGLEAFF; clone size: .; V gene: TRBV10-3; D gene: TRBD1; J gene: TRBJ1-1
CDR3 DNA: TGTGCCTGGAGTAAGGGGACAGGGGGTTATAGCAATCAGCCCCAGCATTTT; CDR3 protein: CAWSKGTGGYSNQPQHF; clone size: .; V gene: TRBV30; D gene: TRBD1; J gene: TRBJ1-5
CDR3 DNA: TGTGCCAGCAGCCAATTAGGTCAGTACGGAGAGACCCAGTACTTC; CDR3 protein: CASSQLGQYGETQYF; clone size: .; V gene: TRBV14; D gene: .; J gene: TRBJ2-5
CDR3 DNA: TGTGCCAGTAGGCGGTCCGGTAATTCACCCCTCCACTTT; CDR3 protein: CASRRSGNSPLHF; clone size: .; V gene: TRBV19; D gene: .; J gene: TRBJ1-6
CDR3 DNA: TGTGCCAGCAGCTTAGCGAAAGAGCAGTACTTC; CDR3 protein: CASSLAKEQYF; clone size: .; V gene: TRBV7-2; D gene: .; J gene: TRBJ2-7
CDR3 DNA: TGCAGCGTTGAAGAGGACGAGGGAATCTATGGCTACACCTTC; CDR3 protein: CSVEEDEGIYGYTF; clone size: .; V gene: TRBV29-1; D gene: .; J gene: TRBJ1-2
CDR3 DNA: TGTGCCAGCAGCTTTGGGACTACGGATCAGCCCCAGCATTTT; CDR3 protein: CASSFGTTDQPQHF; clone size: .; V gene: TRBV5-6; D gene: .; J gene: TRBJ1-5